This T cell receptor beta chain was identified in a study of OX40 agonist ivuxolimab in advanced cancers. General observations from the study: CD4+ and CD8+ blood T cells expanded clonally by week 6 at 0.1 to 3.0 mg/kg.

CDR1 SNHLY and CDR2 FYNNEI come from the germline V gene. This CDR3 is 12 amino acids long. V was shortened by 1 base and J by 14 bases, with 14 bases between the two germline ends. Assay used: immunoSEQ multiplex PCR; TCRdb lists only in-frame clones, some missing. The sample has some 19,000 clones, roughly 84% seen once. As to this clone: Its antigen is undetermined.

V gene TRBV2 combines with J gene TRBJ2-5; D ambiguous. The sequences come from CD4+ or CD8+ T cells sorted from blood, collected in a trial of the OX40 agonist ivuxolimab. This sequence was found in an adult with an advanced solid tumor such as melanoma, head and neck, liver or kidney cancer. CDR3 coding DNA: TGTGCCAGCAGTGAAGGAAGCCCGCCATTATACTTC. This gives the protein CASSEGSPPLYF. Based on the CDR3 plus reference TRBV2 and TRBJ2-5, the full variable domain is EPEVTQTPSHQVTQMGQEVILRCVPISNHLYFYWYRQILGQKVEFLVSFYNNEISEKSEIFDDQFSVERPDGSNFTLKIRSTKLEDSAMYFCASSEGSPPLYFGPGTRLLVL.